A single sample gave rise to the 11 T cell receptor beta chains below, sequenced in a study of control samples from healthy donors and cancer patients (TCRdb year 2020). Preparation of the library involved the immunoSEQ multiplex PCR assay. TCRdb holds this immuneACCESS table with in-frame rearrangements only. Some clones are missing; in checked studies, unresolved V genes explain under half, and the rest has no known cause. The sample profile shows over 100,000 clones; around 89% of them were found once. The top ten clonotypes cover approximately 16% of the sample. Sequences were obtained from blood. Receptors were obtained from a woman between 50 and 59 years old in good health.

The chain combines TRBV11-1 with TRBJ2-3, with TRBD2 identical over 7 bases. Germline CDR1 and CDR2: SGHAT and FQDESV (reference sequence). The length of the CDR3 is 15 residues. Unmatched junction bases numbered 6, after V lost 6 bases and J lost 0 bases. The chain's CDR3 is CASRGGVPSTDTQYF. DNA for the CDR3: TGTGCCAGCAGGGGGGGGGTACCTAGCACAGATACGCAGTATTTT.

The rearrangement links TRBV3-1 (or the pseudogene TRBV3-2) to TRBJ2-3; 7 positions match TRBD2. V trimming: 0 bases; J trimming: 6 bases; junction bases outside the gene matches: 9. The V gene's germline CDR1 is LGHDT and CDR2 YNNKEL (reference sequence). CDR3 length: 16 residues. The CDR3 protein is CASSQDRRGVRDTQYF. The CDR3 DNA sequence: TGTGCCAGCAGCCAAGATCGACGGGGGGTGAGGGATACGCAGTATTTT.

The chain employs TRBV4-3 and TRBJ1-5; D gene unclear. This CDR3 is built from 14 residues. The germline CDR1 and CDR2 sequences are LGHNA and YSLEER. V lost 0 bases and J lost 6, with 9 bases in between. The DNA for the CDR3 is TGCGCCAGCAGCCAAGATAACAGTGGTCAGCCCCAGCATTTT. The encoded protein is CASSQDNSGQPQHF.

This clone was counted a single time. V and J are TRBV19 and TRBJ1-4; possible D gene TRBD1, 5 bases. Trimming stripped 7 bases from V and 2 bases from J, with 20 bases between. CDR1 is LNHDA and CDR2 is SQIVND in the germline V gene (reference sequence). The CDR3 consists of 17 residues. The CDR3, as DNA: TGTGCCAGTAACCTGGTTGGGGGATTTGGCACTAATGAAAAACTGTTTTTT. Its protein product is CASNLVGGFGTNEKLFF.

This rearrangement joins TRBV4-3 to TRBJ2-3, with TRBD2 identical over 14 bases. The CDR3 runs to 16 residues. CDR1 is LGHNA and CDR2 is YSLEER in the germline V gene. The trim removed 4 bases at V and 4 bases at J, leaving 4 bases unmatched. The CDR3 DNA is TGCGCCAGCAGCCTCGGGACTAGCGGGAGATCAGATACGCAGTATTTT. It translates to CASSLGTSGRSDTQYF.

The V and J genes are TRBV6-2 or TRBV6-3 and TRBJ1-5; D call uncertain. The germline V and J ends were trimmed by 2 bases and 5 bases, with 10 bases remaining between them. Germline V lookup: CDR1 MNHEY, CDR2 SVGEGT. CDR3 length: 14 amino acids. The CDR3 protein is CASSYPGLDQPQHF. For the CDR3, the DNA is TGTGCCAGCAGTTACCCCGGGTTGGATCAGCCCCAGCATTTT.

This clone occurred once. This chain joins TRBV6-6 and TRBJ1-1, with no clear D. The CDR3 extends over 10 amino acids. Germline loops: CDR1 MNHNY, CDR2 SVGAGI (reference sequence). Trimming left V 10 bases short and J 6 bases short, with 9 bases between. The CDR3: CATGGSEAFF. The CDR3 region has the DNA TGTGCCACCGGAGGGTCTGAAGCTTTCTTT.

The chain links TRBV30 to TRBJ1-1; D uncertain. Trimming pared 3 bases from V and 0 bases from J, leaving 8 bases between. The germline CDR1 and CDR2 sequences are GTSNPN and SVGIG (reference sequence). The CDR3 spans 13 residues. CDR3 nucleotides: TGTGCCTGGAGGGCGAAGGTGAACACTGAAGCTTTCTTT. It encodes CAWRAKVNTEAFF.

CDR3 coding DNA: TGTGCCAGCAGCTTACGCGGGGGGGCTGCAGATACGCAGTATTTT. Translation gives CASSLRGGAADTQYF. The gene calls are TRBV11-2 and TRBJ2-3, with 9 bases lining up with TRBD2. The CDR3 extends over 15 amino acids. The V and J ends lost 2 bases and 4 bases, in that order; junction bases with no gene match: 4. Germline V lookup: CDR1 SGHAT, CDR2 FQNNGV.

The chain couples TRBV5-4 to TRBJ1-1, with 7 nucleotides matching TRBD1. In germline, CDR1 is SGHNT, CDR2 YYREEE (reference sequence). V trimming: 3 bases; J trimming: 4 bases; junction bases outside the gene matches: 3. The CDR3 extends over 13 amino acids. CDR3 sequence reads: CASSWQGGTEAFF. In DNA form, the CDR3 reads TGTGCCAGCAGCTGGCAGGGGGGCACTGAAGCTTTCTTT.

The rearrangement joins TRBV5-1 to TRBJ1-3, with D perhaps TRBD1 (5 bases). The germline V and J ends were trimmed by 4 bases and 0 bases, with 14 bases remaining between them. The CDR3 runs 16 residues. From germline, CDR1 is SGHRS and CDR2 YFSETQ. The chain's CDR3 is CASSLEGTGSGNTIYF. CDR3 DNA sequence: TGCGCCAGCAGCCTAGAGGGGACGGGCTCTGGAAACACCATATATTTT.